The following is a T cell receptor (beta chain) sequence with its context. This sample was included in a study of blood T cell repertoires in COVID-19. Sequencing used immunoSEQ multiplex PCR; TCRdb keeps in-frame clones, though not all of them. This table holds about 360,000 clones, over 75% found once. CDR3 size: 14 residues. The sample comprised PBMCs or T cells enriched from blood (not recorded which). The receptor comes from a man aged 25 to 40 who had recovered from COVID-19. The chain employs TRBV21-1 and TRBJ1-2; the table's TRBD1 call for D was not verified on the DNA. TRBV21-1 is labeled a pseudogene. Written as DNA, the CDR3 is TGTGCCAGCAGCAAAGTATACAGGAACTATGGCTACACCTTC. Translated: CASSKVYRNYGYTF.